This TCR beta chain was sequenced in a study of T-cell memory formation after mild COVID-19 (dated by TCRdb to the early 2020s). The study in broad terms: TCR sequence clusters from the two donors were largely donor specific. The cohort was made up of two young adult volunteers, one female and one male, who were previously healthy. In two donors, T-cell clones that expanded and contracted after mild COVID-19 were tracked by sequencing TCRalpha and TCRbeta repertoires over time.

Ficoll-Paque density gradient centrifugation was used to isolate PBMCs. This clonotype showed up just a few times. No antigen is known for it. The record has no base qualities; no much larger clone is one base away. The sequencing machine was an Illumina NovaSeq 6000. TCRalpha and TCRbeta cDNA libraries were constructed by 5'RACE with constant-segment primers, with sample barcodes and unique molecular identifiers being introduced. Trizol reagent was used to extract RNA from every sample. Library amplification was performed in two PCR steps, and a second sample barcode and Illumina TruSeq adapters were introduced in the second step. The libraries were sequenced on an Illumina NovaSeq using 2 x 150 bp paired-end reads. From the authors' description of their analysis: With migec v1.2.7, reads were demultiplexed and then collapsed into UMI-guided consensus sequences. Using mixcr v2.1.11, UMI consensuses were aligned to TRA and TRB V and J templates and then assembled into clonotypes. A clonotype was counted as expanded or contracted only if both edgeR and NoisET called the change significant, with noise models trained on biological replicates. For edgeR calls, the cutoffs were a false discovery rate-adjusted p below 0.01 and a log2 fold-change threshold of 1. As an exploratory analysis of dynamics, max-normalized trajectories of the 1000 most abundant clonotypes were examined with PCA combined with hierarchical clustering. Separately sequenced CD4+ and CD8+ repertoires were used to assign the CD4 or CD8 phenotype of responding clones. TCRdb's own reprocessing of the public reads used fastp at Q25 and MiXCR and kept productive beta chains. Under each unique CDR3 protein, matching rows form one entry showing the most common genes and DNA. For this entry, the V and J calls and clone size follow TCRdb and not the study's own pipeline. In this sample the table shows approximately 98,000 distinct CDR3 sequences, 15% to 20% of which occur a single time. The leading ten clones occupy roughly 6% of the sample.

V gives up 4 bases and J gives up 1 base, and the segment between their germline ends measures 8 bases. CDR1 and CDR2, per the germline V gene, are LGHNT and FRNRAP. The CDR3 runs 14 amino acids, cysteine and phenylalanine included. Solely the CDR3 DNA is kept, with 42 bases framed from the first base. Points the paper makes about the study in general: The detection of some responding clones in pre-infection memory suggests that pre-existing cross-reactive memory T cells joined the SARS-CoV-2 response. The study covered only a couple of mild cases, and larger cohorts including severe cases with pre-infection samples were considered necessary. Balanced CD4/CD8 phenotypes were observed for clones contracting from day 15 to 85, whereas a bias towards CD4+ was observed for a second wave of clones expanding from day 15 to 37. Contracting CD4+ clones were located mainly in the CM and EM memory subsets, whereas CD8+ clones were found to be enriched in EMRA. SARS-CoV-2 specificity of the second-wave clones peaking on day 37 was not confirmed.

The TCR sequence derives from a man aged 18 to 29 who had mild COVID-19 (a few samples of this study predate the infection). The sample titles of this study are shuffled in the database, so cell type and time point are left out; the donor was told from shared clones. The rearranged chain carries TRBV12-5 and TRBJ2-1; no confident D gene assignment can be made. Sample: PBMCs or a T cell subset sorted from them (not recorded which). Here the CDR3 is given as CASGWGGSYNEQFF. The DNA sequence is TGTGCTAGTGGTTGGGGTGGATCCTACAATGAGCAGTTCTTC.